The following is a T cell receptor beta chain sequence with its context. This sample stems from a study of Graves' ophthalmopathy and Graves' hyperthyroidism. RNA transcripts served as template for amplifying TCR beta CDR3 sequences. RT-PCR was first run with HTBI primers, then multiplex PCR in a second round. TCRdb itself ran the multiplex PCR reads through MiXCR, one entry per CDR3 protein. There are hundreds of thousands of distinct CDR3 sequences in the sample; roughly 40% occur only once, and about 40% lies in the top ten. The sequence derives from an adult man with Graves' ophthalmopathy. Material: peripheral blood.

The CDR3, as DNA: TGTGCCAGCAGCGCGAACCTGGGACTAGGCTACGAGCAGTACTTC. Translating it yields CASSANLGLGYEQYF. The gene calls are TRBV5-4 and TRBJ2-7; 8 bases agree with TRBD2. V gave up 4 bases and J gave up 3 bases; unmatched junction bases: 9. The CDR3 covers 15 residues. Germline lookup yields CDR1 SGHNT and CDR2 YYREEE (reference sequence). Looking up the rest from reference TRBV5-4 and TRBJ2-7 gives the full variable domain: ETGVTQSPTHLIKTRGQQVTLRCSSQSGHNTVSWYQQALGQGPQFIFQYYREEENGRGNFPPRFSGLQFPNYSSELNVNALELDDSALYLCASSANLGLGYEQYFGPGTRLTVT.